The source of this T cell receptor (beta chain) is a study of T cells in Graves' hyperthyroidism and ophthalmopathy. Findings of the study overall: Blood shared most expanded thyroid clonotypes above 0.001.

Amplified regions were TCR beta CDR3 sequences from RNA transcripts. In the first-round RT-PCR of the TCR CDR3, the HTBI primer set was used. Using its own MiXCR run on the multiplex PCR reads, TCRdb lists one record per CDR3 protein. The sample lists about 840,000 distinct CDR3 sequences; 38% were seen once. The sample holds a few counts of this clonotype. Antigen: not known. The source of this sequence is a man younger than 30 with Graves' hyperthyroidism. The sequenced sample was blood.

CDR3 sequence reads: CASTRQGPNSPLHF. DNA of the CDR3: TGTGCCAGCACTAGACAGGGGCCGAATTCACCCCTCCACTTT. This chain links TRBV2 with TRBJ1-6; 8 nucleotides line up with TRBD1. This CDR3 is built from 14 residues. V was pared by 7 bases and J by 7 bases, with 6 bases of the junction left unmatched. CDR1 is SNHLY, CDR2 FYNNEI, per germline.